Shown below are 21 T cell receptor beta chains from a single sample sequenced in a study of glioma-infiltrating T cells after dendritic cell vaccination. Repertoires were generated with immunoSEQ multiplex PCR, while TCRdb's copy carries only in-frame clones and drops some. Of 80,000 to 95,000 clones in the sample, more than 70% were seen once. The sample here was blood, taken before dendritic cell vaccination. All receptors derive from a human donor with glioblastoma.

The CDR3 here is CASSPGGAAEAFF. CDR3 sequence (DNA): TGTGCCAGCTCACCAGGGGGGGCCGCTGAAGCTTTCTTT. This chain connects TRBV18 to TRBJ1-1, with a weak D call TRBD1 (6 bases). The CDR3 runs 13 residues. Trimming took off 2 bases at V and 6 bases at J, with 10 bases between the two ends. CDR1 and CDR2 from the germline V gene are KGHSH and LQKENI.

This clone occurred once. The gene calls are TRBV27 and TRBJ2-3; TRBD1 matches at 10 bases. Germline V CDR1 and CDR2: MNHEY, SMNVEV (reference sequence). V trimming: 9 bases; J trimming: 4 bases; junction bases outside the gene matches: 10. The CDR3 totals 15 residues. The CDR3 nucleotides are TGTGCCAGTAAGGCAACCGGGACAGGGGCAGATACGCAGTATTTT. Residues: CASKATGTGADTQYF.

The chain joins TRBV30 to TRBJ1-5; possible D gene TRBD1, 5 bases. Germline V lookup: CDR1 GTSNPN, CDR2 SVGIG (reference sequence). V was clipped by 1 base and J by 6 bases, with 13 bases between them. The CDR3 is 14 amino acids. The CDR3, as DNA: TGTGCCTGGAGTGGAACAGGTGTCCTTCAGCCCCAGCATTTT. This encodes CAWSGTGVLQPQHF.

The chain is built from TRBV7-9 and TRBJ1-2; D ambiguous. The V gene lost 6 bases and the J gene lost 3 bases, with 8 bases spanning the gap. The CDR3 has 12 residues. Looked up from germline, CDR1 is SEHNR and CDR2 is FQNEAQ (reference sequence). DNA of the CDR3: TGTGCCAGCAGGGGAGGCGACTATGGCTACACCTTC. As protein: CASRGGDYGYTF.

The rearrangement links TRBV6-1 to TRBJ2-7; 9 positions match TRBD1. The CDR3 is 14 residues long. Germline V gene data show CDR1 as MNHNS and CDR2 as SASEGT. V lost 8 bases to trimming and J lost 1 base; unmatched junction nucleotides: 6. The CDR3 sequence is CASLGQGPSYEQYF. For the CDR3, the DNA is TGTGCCAGCTTGGGACAGGGTCCGTCCTACGAGCAGTACTTC.

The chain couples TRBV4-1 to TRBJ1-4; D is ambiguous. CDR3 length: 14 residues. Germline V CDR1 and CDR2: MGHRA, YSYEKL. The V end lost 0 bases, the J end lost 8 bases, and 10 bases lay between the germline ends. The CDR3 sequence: CASSQERVYEKLFF. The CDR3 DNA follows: TGCGCCAGCAGCCAAGAGAGGGTTTACGAAAAACTGTTTTTT.

The CDR3 nucleotides are TGTGCCAGCTCACCTGTAACTGCTAATTCACCCCTCCACTTT. This gives the protein CASSPVTANSPLHF. V usage is TRBV18 and J usage is TRBJ1-6; D not resolved. Trimming took 3 bases from V and 6 from J, leaving 9 bases between them. This CDR3 spans 14 amino acids. Germline CDR1 reads KGHSH; CDR2 reads LQKENI.

The DNA for the CDR3 is TGTGCCAGCAGCCGTTTTAGCGGGGGGAGCTCCTACAATGAGCAGTTCTTC. It yields the protein CASSRFSGGSSYNEQFF. The genes are TRBV25-1 and TRBJ2-1, with 10 bases identical to TRBD2. This CDR3 is 17 amino acids long. Germline values: CDR1 MGHDK, CDR2 SYGVNS. V was pared by 6 bases and J by 0 bases, with 8 bases of the junction left unmatched.

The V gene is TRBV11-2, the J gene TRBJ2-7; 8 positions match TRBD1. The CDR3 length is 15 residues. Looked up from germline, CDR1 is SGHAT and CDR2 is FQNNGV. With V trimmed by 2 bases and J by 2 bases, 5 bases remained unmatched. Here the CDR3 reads CASSLLPGGAYEQYF. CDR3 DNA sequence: TGTGCCAGCAGCTTACTCCCAGGGGGCGCCTACGAGCAGTACTTC.

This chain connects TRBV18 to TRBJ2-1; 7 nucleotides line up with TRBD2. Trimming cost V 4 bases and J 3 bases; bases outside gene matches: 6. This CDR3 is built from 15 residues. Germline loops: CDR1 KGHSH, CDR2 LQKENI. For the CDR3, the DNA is TGTGCCAGCTCACACGCGGGAGTGCGCTACAATGAGCAGTTCTTC. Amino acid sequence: CASSHAGVRYNEQFF.

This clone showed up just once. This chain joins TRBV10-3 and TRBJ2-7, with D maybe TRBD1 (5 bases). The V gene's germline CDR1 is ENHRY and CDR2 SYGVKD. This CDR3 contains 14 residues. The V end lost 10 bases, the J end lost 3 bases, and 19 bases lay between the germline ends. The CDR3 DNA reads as TGTGCCACCGGTCGAAGCCAGGGTAACTACGAGCAGTACTTC. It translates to CATGRSQGNYEQYF.

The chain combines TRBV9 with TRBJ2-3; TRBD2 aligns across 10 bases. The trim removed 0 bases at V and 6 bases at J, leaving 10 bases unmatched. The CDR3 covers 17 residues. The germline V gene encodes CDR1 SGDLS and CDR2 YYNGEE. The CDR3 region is CASSVASGRAWLDTQYF. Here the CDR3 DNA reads TGTGCCAGCAGCGTAGCAAGCGGGAGGGCCTGGCTGGATACGCAGTATTTT.

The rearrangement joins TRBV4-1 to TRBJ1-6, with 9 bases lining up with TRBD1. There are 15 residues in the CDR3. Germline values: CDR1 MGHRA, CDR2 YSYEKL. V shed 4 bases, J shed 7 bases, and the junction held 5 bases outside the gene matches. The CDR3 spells CASSPRTGENSPLHF. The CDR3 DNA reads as TGCGCCAGCAGCCCTCGGACAGGGGAAAATTCACCCCTCCACTTT.

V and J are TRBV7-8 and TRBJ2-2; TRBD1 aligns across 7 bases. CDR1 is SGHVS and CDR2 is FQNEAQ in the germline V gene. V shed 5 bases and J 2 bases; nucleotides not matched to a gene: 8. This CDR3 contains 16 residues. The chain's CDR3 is CASSLGDSTNTGELFF. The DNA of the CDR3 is TGTGCCAGCAGCCTAGGGGACAGTACAAACACCGGGGAGCTGTTTTTT. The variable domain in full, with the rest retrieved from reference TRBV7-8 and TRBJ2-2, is GAGVSQSPRYKVAKRGQDVALRCDPISGHVSLFWYQQALGQGPEFLTYFQNEAQLDKSGLPSDRFFAERPEGSVSTLKIQRTQQEDSAVYLCASSLGDSTNTGELFFGEGSRLTVL.

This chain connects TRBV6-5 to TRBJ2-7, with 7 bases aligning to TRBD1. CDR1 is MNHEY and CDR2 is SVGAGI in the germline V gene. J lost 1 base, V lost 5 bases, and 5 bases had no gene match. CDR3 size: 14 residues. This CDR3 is CASSLTGQSYEQYF. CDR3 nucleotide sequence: TGTGCCAGCAGTCTCACGGGACAGTCCTACGAGCAGTACTTC.

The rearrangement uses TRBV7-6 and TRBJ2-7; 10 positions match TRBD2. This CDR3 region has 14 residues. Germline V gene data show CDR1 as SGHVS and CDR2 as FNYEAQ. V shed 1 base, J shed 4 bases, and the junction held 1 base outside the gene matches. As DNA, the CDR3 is TGTGCCAGCAGCTTAGTAGCGGGAGGTTACGAGCAGTACTTC. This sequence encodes CASSLVAGGYEQYF.

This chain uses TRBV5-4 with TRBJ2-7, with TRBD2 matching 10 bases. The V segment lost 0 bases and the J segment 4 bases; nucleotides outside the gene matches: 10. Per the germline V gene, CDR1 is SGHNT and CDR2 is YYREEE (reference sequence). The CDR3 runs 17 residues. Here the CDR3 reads CASSLASGRGGAYEQYF. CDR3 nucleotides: TGTGCCAGCAGCTTGGCTAGCGGGAGAGGGGGGGCATACGAGCAGTACTTC.

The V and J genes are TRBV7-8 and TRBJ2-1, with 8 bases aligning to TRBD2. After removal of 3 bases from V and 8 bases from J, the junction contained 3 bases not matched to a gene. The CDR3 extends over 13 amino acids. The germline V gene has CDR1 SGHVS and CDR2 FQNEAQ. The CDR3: CASSFDGGDEQFF. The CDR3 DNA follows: TGTGCCAGCAGCTTCGACGGGGGGGATGAGCAGTTCTTC.

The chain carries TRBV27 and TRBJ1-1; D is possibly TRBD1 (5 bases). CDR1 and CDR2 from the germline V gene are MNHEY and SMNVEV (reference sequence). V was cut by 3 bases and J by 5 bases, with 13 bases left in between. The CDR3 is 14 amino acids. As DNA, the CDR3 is TGTGCCAGCAGTTTCCCCGGGGGAGGGACTGAAGCTTTCTTT. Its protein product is CASSFPGGGTEAFF.

In nucleotides, the CDR3 is TGTGCCAGCAGCTTAGATCCGACAGGGATGTACATTCAGTACTTC. It is translated as CASSLDPTGMYIQYF. V and J are TRBV11-2 and TRBJ2-4; 7 nucleotides agree with TRBD1. From germline, CDR1 is SGHAT and CDR2 FQNNGV. Germline trimming cut 0 bases from V and 8 bases from J; bases unmatched to any gene: 7. The CDR3 has 15 amino acids.

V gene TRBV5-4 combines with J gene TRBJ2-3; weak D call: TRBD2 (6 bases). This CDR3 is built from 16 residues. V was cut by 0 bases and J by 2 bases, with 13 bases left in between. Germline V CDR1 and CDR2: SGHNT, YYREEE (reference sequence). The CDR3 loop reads CASSLELATHTDTQYF. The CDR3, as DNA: TGTGCCAGCAGCTTGGAACTAGCCACACACACAGATACGCAGTATTTT.